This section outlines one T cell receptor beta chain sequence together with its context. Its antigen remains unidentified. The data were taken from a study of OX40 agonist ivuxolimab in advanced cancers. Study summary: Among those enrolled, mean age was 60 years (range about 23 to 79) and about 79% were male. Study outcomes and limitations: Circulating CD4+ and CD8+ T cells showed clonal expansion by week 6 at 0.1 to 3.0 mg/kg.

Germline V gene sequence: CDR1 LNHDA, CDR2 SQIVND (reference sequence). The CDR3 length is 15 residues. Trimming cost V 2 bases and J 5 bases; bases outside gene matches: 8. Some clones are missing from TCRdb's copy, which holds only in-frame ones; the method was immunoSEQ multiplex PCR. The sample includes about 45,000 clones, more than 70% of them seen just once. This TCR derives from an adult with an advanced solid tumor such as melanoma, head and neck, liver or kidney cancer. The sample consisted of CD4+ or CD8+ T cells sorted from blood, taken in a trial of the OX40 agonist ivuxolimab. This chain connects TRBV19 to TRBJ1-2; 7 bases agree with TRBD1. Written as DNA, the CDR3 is TGTGCCAGTAGTATATCGGCAGGGGGTCGGTATGGCTACACCTTC. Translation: CASSISAGGRYGYTF.